This passage covers 5 T cell receptor beta chains from one sample sequenced in a study of blood T cell repertoires in COVID-19. Profiled with immunoSEQ multiplex PCR; TCRdb holds only in-frame clones, not every one. The sample has about 170,000 clones, roughly 84% seen once; the top ten hold roughly 14%. Sequenced input: peripheral blood. The receptors here all came from a woman between 70 and 85 years old with COVID-19, enrolled during active disease.

The chain couples TRBV28 to TRBJ2-1; no clear D. Germline V gene lookup returns CDR1 MDHEN and CDR2 SYDVKM. The CDR3 spans 15 residues. With 6 bases removed from V and 2 bases from J, the gap between germline ends came to 14 bases. The CDR3 loop reads CASSRYETTYNEQFF. In DNA, the CDR3 is TGTGCCAGCAGCCGGTACGAGACAACCTACAATGAGCAGTTCTTC.

The chain links TRBV30 to TRBJ2-2; maybe TRBD2 (5 bases). Trimming took off 0 bases at V and 7 bases at J, with 9 bases between the two ends. Per germline, CDR1 GTSNPN and CDR2 SVGIG (reference sequence). The CDR3 totals 13 residues. The CDR3 bases are TGTGCCTGGAGTGTGCGAGGGAACGGGGAGCTGTTTTTT. Translation: CAWSVRGNGELFF.

V usage is TRBV30 and J usage is TRBJ2-7, with 7 bases that match TRBD1. The trim removed 3 bases at V and 4 bases at J, leaving 6 bases unmatched. This CDR3 has 13 amino acids. CDR1 and CDR2 (germline): GTSNPN, SVGIG (reference sequence). CDR3 sequence reads: CAWSTTGSYEQYF. The DNA of the CDR3 is TGTGCCTGGAGCACGACAGGGTCTTACGAGCAGTACTTC.

This chain uses TRBV5-8 with TRBJ1-2; 8 nucleotides agree with TRBD1. The CDR3 has 13 residues. With 4 bases clipped from V and 7 bases from J, the junction kept 6 bases outside the gene matches. The V gene's germline CDR1 is SGHTS and CDR2 YDEGEE. The DNA for the CDR3 is TGTGCCAGCAGCGCCGACAGGGGAGTTGGCTACACCTTC. Amino acids: CASSADRGVGYTF.

The rearrangement joins TRBV10-3 to TRBJ2-3; the match to TRBD2 covers 12 bases. The germline gives CDR1 ENHRY, CDR2 SYGVKD. The CDR3 is 16 amino acids. J was trimmed by 4 bases and V by 6 bases; bases with no gene match: 8. CDR3 in amino acids: CAISPLAGGIADTQYF. CDR3 DNA: TGTGCCATCAGCCCGCTAGCGGGGGGGATAGCAGATACGCAGTATTTT.